The text below deals with one T cell receptor (beta chain). The antigen is unknown. RNA extraction was followed by reverse transcription into cDNA, which acted as the sequencing template. The repertoire was sequenced with immunoSEQ multiplex PCR; TCRdb's copy has only in-frame clones and lacks some. The table lists around 200,000 clones, roughly 50% of them singletons. The CDR3 contains 12 residues. Trimming took off 1 base at V and 7 bases at J, with 7 bases between the two ends. CDR1 SQVTM and CDR2 ANQGSEA come from the germline V gene. The record originates from a study of CD8+ T cells in alopecia areata. General study points: Scalp sample data also include resident alphabeta T cells from normal skin. Lesional scalp displayed greater clonality than normal scalp, most notably in alopecia totalis/universalis. Tofacitinib significantly decreased scalp clonality and expanded CD8+ clones among top 100.

Described treatment: oral pan-JAK inhibitor, 5-10 mg twice daily. A FACSAria was used to sort CD4+ and CD8+ T cells. These cells came from PBMCs. This specimen was CD8+ T cells sorted from blood, taken at week 24, from a patient treated with tofacitinib. The chain carries TRBV29-1 and TRBJ2-2; D ambiguous. This receptor was taken from a human donor with alopecia areata. As DNA, the CDR3 is TGCAGCGTTGAAGCTTACGGCGGGGAGCTGTTTTTT. Protein sequence: CSVEAYGGELFF.